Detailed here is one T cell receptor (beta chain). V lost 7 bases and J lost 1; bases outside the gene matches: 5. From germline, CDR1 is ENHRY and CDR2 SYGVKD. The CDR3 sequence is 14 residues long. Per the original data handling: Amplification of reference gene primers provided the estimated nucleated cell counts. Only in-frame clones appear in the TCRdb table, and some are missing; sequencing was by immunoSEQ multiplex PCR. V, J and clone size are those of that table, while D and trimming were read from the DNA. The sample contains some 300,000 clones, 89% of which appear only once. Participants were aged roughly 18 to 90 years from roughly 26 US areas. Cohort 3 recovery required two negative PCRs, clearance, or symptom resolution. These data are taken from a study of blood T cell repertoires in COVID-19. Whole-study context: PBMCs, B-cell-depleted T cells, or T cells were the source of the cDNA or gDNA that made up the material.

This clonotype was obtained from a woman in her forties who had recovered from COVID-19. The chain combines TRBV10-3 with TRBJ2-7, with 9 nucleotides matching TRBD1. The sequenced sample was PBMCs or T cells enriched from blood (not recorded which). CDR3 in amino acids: CAITGTGNSYEQYF. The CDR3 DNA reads TGTGCCATCACCGGGACAGGGAATTCCTACGAGCAGTACTTC.